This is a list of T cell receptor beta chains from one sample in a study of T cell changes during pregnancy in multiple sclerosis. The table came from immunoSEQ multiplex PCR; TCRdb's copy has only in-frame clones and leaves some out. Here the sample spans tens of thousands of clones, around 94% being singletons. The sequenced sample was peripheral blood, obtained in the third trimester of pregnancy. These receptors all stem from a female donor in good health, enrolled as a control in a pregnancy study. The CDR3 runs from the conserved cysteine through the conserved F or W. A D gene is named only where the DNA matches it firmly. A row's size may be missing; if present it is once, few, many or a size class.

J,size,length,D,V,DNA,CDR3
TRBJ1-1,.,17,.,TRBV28,TGTGCCAGCAGTCTCCCGGGGAGGGACACTATGAACACTGAAGCTTTCTTT,CASSLPGRDTMNTEAFF
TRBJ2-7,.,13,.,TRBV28,TGTGCCAGCAGGGGGCCATTCCCCTACGAGCAGTACTTC,CASRGPFPYEQYF
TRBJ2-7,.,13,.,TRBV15,TGTGCCACCAGCAACGCAGGGAACGATCATCAGTACTTC,CATSNAGNDHQYF
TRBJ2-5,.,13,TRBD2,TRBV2,TGTGCCAGCAGCGATCTAGCGGAGGAGACCCAGTACTTC,CASSDLAEETQYF
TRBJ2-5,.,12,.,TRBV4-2,TGTGCCAGCAGCCAAACAGGAGAGACCCAGTACTTC,CASSQTGETQYF
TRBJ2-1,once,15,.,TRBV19,TGTGCCAGTAGTATCTCCTCCGGCGGCGACAATGAGCAGTTCTTC,CASSISSGGDNEQFF
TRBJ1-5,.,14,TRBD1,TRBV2,TGTGCCAGCAGTGGGGACAGAATCAATCAGCCCCAGCATTTT,CASSGDRINQPQHF
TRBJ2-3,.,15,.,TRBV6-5,TGTGCCAGCAGGCCCAACAGGGACGATGGGAATACGCAGTATTTT,CASRPNRDDGNTQYF
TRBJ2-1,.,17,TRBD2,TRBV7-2,TGTGCCAGCAGCTTAGTTTCGGGACTAGCGGGGAAAAATGAGCAGTTCTTC,CASSLVSGLAGKNEQFF
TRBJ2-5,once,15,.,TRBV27,TGTGCCAGCAGTTTATCGTGGGGGGTCCAAGAGACCCAGTACTTC,CASSLSWGVQETQYF
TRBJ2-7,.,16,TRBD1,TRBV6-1,TGTGCCAGCAGTGGAGACAGGGGGCGGGGGTCCTACGAGCAGTACTTC,CASSGDRGRGSYEQYF